This is a list of T cell receptor beta chains from one sample in a study of blood T cells in healthy people across ages. One entry per CDR3 protein results from TCRdb running MiXCR on the 5' RACE reads. The sample carries roughly 700,000 distinct CDR3 sequences, roughly 25% recorded once. The same sample was also used in a study of T cells of mothers and their children.

The material sequenced was blood. These receptors were collected from a boy aged 10-17 years in good health. Each CDR3 is given with its conserved first and last residue. A D gene is named only where the DNA matches it firmly. Size is omitted from some rows. Given values are once, few, many or a class for expanded clones.

cdr3_aa cdr3_nt v_call d_call clone_size j_call
CATSDPLAGELKNEQFF TGTGCCACCAGTGATCCCCTAGCGGGAGAGCTTAAGAATGAGCAGTTCTTC TRBV24-1 TRBD2 NA TRBJ2-1
CASSKPGQGDGNTIYF TGTGCCAGCAGCAAACCGGGACAGGGAGATGGAAACACCATATATTTT TRBV11-2 TRBD1 NA TRBJ1-3
CSLWDRIQETQYF TGCAGTCTATGGGACAGGATCCAAGAGACCCAGTACTTC TRBV29-1 TRBD1 NA TRBJ2-5
CASRPWLPGTQYF TGTGCCAGCAGACCTTGGCTCCCGGGGACCCAGTACTTC TRBV7-9 NA few TRBJ2-5
CASSWGSSPTDTPYF TGTGCCAGCAGTTGGGGTAGTAGTCCCACAGATACGCCGTATTTT TRBV27 NA NA TRBJ2-3
CASSQGQTGTGDF TGTGCCAGCAGCCAAGGACAAACCGGGACAGGGGACTTC TRBV3-1 TRBD1 NA TRBJ2-5
CASSPFVGSYNEQFF TGTGCCAGCAGCCCCTTCGTGGGTTCCTACAATGAGCAGTTCTTC TRBV7-8 NA NA TRBJ2-1
CASSFTREETQYF TGTGCCAGCAGCTTCACCCGAGAAGAGACCCAGTACTTC TRBV5-4 NA NA TRBJ2-5
CASSETGATTEAFF TGCGCCAGCAGTGAGACAGGGGCGACCACTGAAGCTTTCTTT TRBV10-1 TRBD1 NA TRBJ1-1
CASSHGGEQYF TGTGCCAGCAGCCACGGGGGTGAGCAGTACTTC TRBV4-2 NA few TRBJ2-7
CSVEERDRGPYEQYF TGCAGCGTTGAAGAACGGGACAGGGGGCCCTACGAGCAGTACTTC TRBV29-1 TRBD1 NA TRBJ2-7
CSVESGEYGYTF TGCAGCGTTGAATCGGGAGAGTATGGCTACACCTTC TRBV29-1 NA NA TRBJ1-2
CASSLAILSYNEQFF TGTGCCAGCAGCTTAGCTATCCTCTCTTACAATGAGCAGTTCTTC TRBV7-6 NA NA TRBJ2-1
CASSSGGLEETQYF TGTGCCAGCAGTTCCGGGGGCCTCGAAGAGACCCAGTACTTC TRBV12-3/TRBV12-4 NA few TRBJ2-5
CSVEAGFQPQHF TGCAGCGTTGAAGCAGGGTTTCAGCCCCAGCATTTT TRBV29-1 NA few TRBJ1-5
CASSLAGSGGPHEQFF TGTGCCAGCAGCTTGGCCGGGTCGGGGGGGCCGCATGAGCAGTTCTTC TRBV5-6 TRBD2 few TRBJ2-1
CSASGTGYEQYF TGCAGTGCTAGCGGGACTGGGTACGAGCAGTACTTC TRBV20-1 NA few TRBJ2-7
CASSPPGRTTEYF TGTGCCAGCAGTCCCCCGGGTCGGACTACGGAGTACTTC TRBV12-3/TRBV12-4 NA NA TRBJ2-5
CASSFFSSHHEQYF TGTGCCAGCAGTTTCTTTTCTAGTCACCACGAGCAGTACTTC TRBV27 NA NA TRBJ2-7
CASSQGLDYNEQFF TGTGCCAGCAGCCAGGGACTAGACTACAATGAGCAGTTCTTC TRBV6-5 TRBD2 NA TRBJ2-1
CASSVDPENYEQYF TGTGCCAGCAGCGTAGATCCGGAGAACTACGAGCAGTACTTC TRBV9 NA NA TRBJ2-7
CSVDILGGDGYTF TGCAGCGTTGATATTTTAGGGGGCGATGGCTACACCTTC TRBV29-1 TRBD1 few TRBJ1-2
CASSSPKAYGYTF TGTGCCAGCAGCTCCCCTAAGGCCTATGGCTACACCTTC TRBV5-6 NA NA TRBJ1-2
CASSQAARDTDTQYF TGTGCCAGCAGCCAAGCAGCCCGGGACACAGATACGCAGTATTTT TRBV3-1 NA few TRBJ2-3
CACSFLGEGRETGRTEAFF TGTGCCTGCAGTTTCCTCGGGGAAGGACGAGAGACGGGGCGCACTGAAGCTTTCTTT TRBV28 NA NA TRBJ1-1
CASSSASIGPEQYF TGTGCCAGCAGCTCTGCCTCCATTGGGCCCGAGCAGTACTTC TRBV7-6 NA few TRBJ2-7
CASSHFGGTGGTEAFF TGTGCCAGCAGCCATTTTGGTGGGACAGGGGGCACTGAAGCTTTCTTT TRBV4-2 TRBD1 NA TRBJ1-1
CSAKTGVGTYNEQFF TGCAGCGCCAAAACGGGAGTGGGAACTTACAATGAGCAGTTCTTC TRBV29-1 NA NA TRBJ2-1
CASSRASGGSTDTQYF TGTGCCAGCAGCCGGGCCAGCGGGGGTAGCACAGATACGCAGTATTTT TRBV6-1 TRBD2 NA TRBJ2-3
CASSYEAGTPGSYNSPLHF TGTGCCAGCAGTTACGAGGCCGGGACACCGGGGAGCTATAATTCACCCCTCCACTTT TRBV6-5 NA NA TRBJ1-6
CASSPGGDEQYF TGTGCCAGCAGCCCCGGAGGAGACGAGCAGTACTTC TRBV18 NA many TRBJ2-7
CASSFRRARADTQYF TGTGCCAGCAGCTTCCGCAGGGCGAGAGCAGATACGCAGTATTTT TRBV5-6 NA few TRBJ2-3
CASSADVNQPQHF TGTGCCAGCAGCGCGGACGTTAATCAGCCCCAGCATTTT TRBV9 NA NA TRBJ1-5
CASSPNFLTTNEKLFF TGTGCCAGCAGTCCAAACTTTCTTACAACTAATGAAAAACTGTTTTTT TRBV28 NA NA TRBJ1-4
CASSFTSGGARSTETQCF TGTGCCAGCAGCTTCACTAGCGGGGGGGCCAGGTCGACAGAGACCCAGTGCTTC TRBV7-2 TRBD2 NA TRBJ2-5
CSVVTNRASETQYF TGCAGCGTAGTCACCAACAGGGCTTCGGAGACCCAGTACTTC TRBV29-1 NA NA TRBJ2-5
CATRGTSGYNEQFF TGTGCCACCAGGGGGACTAGCGGGTACAATGAGCAGTTCTTC TRBV15 TRBD2 few TRBJ2-1
CASSLAGTEQETQYF TGTGCCAGCAGCTTAGCCGGGACAGAACAAGAGACCCAGTACTTC TRBV7-2 TRBD1 many TRBJ2-5
CSATRPGEKLFF TGCAGTGCCACCAGGCCTGGGGAAAAACTGTTTTTT TRBV20-1 NA few TRBJ1-4
CASSPFPPGLFDNEQFF TGTGCCAGCAGTCCATTCCCTCCGGGACTCTTTGACAATGAGCAGTTCTTC TRBV12-3/TRBV12-4 NA NA TRBJ2-1
CASSFGGAGELFF TGTGCCAGCAGTTTTGGGGGTGCCGGGGAGCTGTTTTTT TRBV7-2 NA many TRBJ2-2
CSVGGQASSYEQYF TGCAGCGTTGGGGGGCAGGCAAGCTCCTACGAGCAGTACTTC TRBV29-1 NA few TRBJ2-7
CASTGTGELFF TGTGCCTCCACGGGCACCGGGGAGCTGTTTTTT TRBV3-1 NA few TRBJ2-2
CASSGDSKETQYF TGTGCCAGCTCAGGGGACTCCAAAGAGACCCAGTACTTC TRBV18 NA NA TRBJ2-5
CASSLPGAGYEQYF TGCGCCAGCAGCCTGCCCGGCGCCGGCTACGAGCAGTACTTC TRBV4-1 NA few TRBJ2-7
CSARGGAGGYQETQYF TGCAGTGCTAGAGGGGGAGCGGGCGGGTACCAAGAGACCCAGTACTTC TRBV20-1 NA few TRBJ2-5
CASSSPTSDNEKLFF TGTGCCAGCAGCTCCCCCACCTCAGATAATGAAAAACTGTTTTTT TRBV9 NA NA TRBJ1-4
CASSSPGLAGDLGETQYF TGTGCCAGCAGCTCCCCGGGACTAGCGGGAGATTTGGGAGAGACCCAGTACTTC TRBV7-8 TRBD2 NA TRBJ2-5
CASSAFGLDTQYF TGTGCCAGCAGCGCCTTCGGGTTGGATACGCAGTATTTT TRBV25-1 NA NA TRBJ2-3
CSARLAGRIYEQYF TGCAGTGCCCGATTAGCGGGGCGAATCTACGAGCAGTACTTC TRBV20-1 TRBD2 NA TRBJ2-7
CSVGPSSYEQYF TGCAGCGTTGGACCTAGTTCCTACGAGCAGTACTTC TRBV29-1 NA NA TRBJ2-7
CASTPGQSSNEQYF TGTGCCAGCACCCCGGGGCAGTCCTCTAATGAGCAGTACTTC TRBV7-9 NA NA TRBJ2-7
CASSLGTLQETQYF TGTGCCAGCAGCTTAGGGACTCTCCAAGAGACCCAGTACTTC TRBV11-2 NA NA TRBJ2-5
CASSSGLRTYEQYF TGTGCCAGCAGCTCGGGACTAAGGACCTACGAGCAGTACTTC TRBV7-8 TRBD2 few TRBJ2-7
CASSFGSGKADTQYF TGTGCCAGCAGTTTTGGTAGCGGGAAAGCAGATACGCAGTATTTT TRBV12-3/TRBV12-4 TRBD2 few TRBJ2-3
CASSYPRTGAWETQYF TGTGCCAGCAGCTACCCTAGGACAGGGGCGTGGGAGACCCAGTACTTC TRBV7-2 TRBD1 NA TRBJ2-5